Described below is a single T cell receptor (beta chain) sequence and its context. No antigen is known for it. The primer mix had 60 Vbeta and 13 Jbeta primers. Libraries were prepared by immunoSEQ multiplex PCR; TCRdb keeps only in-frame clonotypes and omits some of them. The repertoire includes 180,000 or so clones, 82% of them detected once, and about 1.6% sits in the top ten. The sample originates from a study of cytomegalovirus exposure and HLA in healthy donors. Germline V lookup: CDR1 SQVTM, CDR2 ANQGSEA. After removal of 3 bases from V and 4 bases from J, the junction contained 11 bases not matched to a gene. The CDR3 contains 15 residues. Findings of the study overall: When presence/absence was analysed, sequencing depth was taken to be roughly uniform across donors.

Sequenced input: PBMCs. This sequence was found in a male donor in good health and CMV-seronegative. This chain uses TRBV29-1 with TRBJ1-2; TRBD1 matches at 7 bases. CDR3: CSVDERGRGRYGYTF. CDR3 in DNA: TGCAGCGTTGACGAAAGGGGGCGCGGCCGCTATGGCTACACCTTC.